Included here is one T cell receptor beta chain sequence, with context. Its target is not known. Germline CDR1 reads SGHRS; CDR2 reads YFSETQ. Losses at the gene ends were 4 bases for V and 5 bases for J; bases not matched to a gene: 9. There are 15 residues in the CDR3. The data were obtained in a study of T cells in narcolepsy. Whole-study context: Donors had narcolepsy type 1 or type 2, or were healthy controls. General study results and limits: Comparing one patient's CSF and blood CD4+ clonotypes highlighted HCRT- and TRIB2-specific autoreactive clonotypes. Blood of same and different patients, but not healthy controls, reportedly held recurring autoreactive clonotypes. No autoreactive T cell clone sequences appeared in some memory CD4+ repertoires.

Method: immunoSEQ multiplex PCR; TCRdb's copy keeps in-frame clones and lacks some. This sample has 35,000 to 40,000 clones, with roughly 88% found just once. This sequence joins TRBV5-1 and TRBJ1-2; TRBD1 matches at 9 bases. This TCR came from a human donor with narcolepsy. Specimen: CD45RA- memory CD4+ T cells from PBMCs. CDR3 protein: CASSLTWDREYGYTF. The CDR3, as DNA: TGCGCCAGCAGCCTGACGTGGGACAGGGAATATGGCTACACCTTC.